This T cell receptor beta chain emerged from a study of cytomegalovirus exposure and HLA in healthy donors. Findings and limits, study-wide: Specificity of a few CMV-associated chains for CMV antigens was verified in vitro.

While unrecorded immune exposures were likely, the donors were nominally healthy when sampled. For this clone: Antigen: not known.

This CDR3 is built from 12 residues. The germline V gene encodes CDR1 SEHNR and CDR2 FQNEAQ (reference sequence). Trimming removed 4 bases at V and 15 bases at J, with 13 bases between. The primer mix had 60 Vbeta and 13 Jbeta primers. TCRdb keeps only in-frame clones here, not all; method: immunoSEQ multiplex PCR. The data show roughly 63,000 clones, around 68% seen once. This TCR derives from a man aged 45 to 65 in good health and CMV-seropositive. The sequenced material came from PBMCs. The rearrangement uses TRBV7-9 and TRBJ1-6; weak D call: TRBD1 (5 bases). CDR3 DNA: TGTGCCAGCAGCTCACAGGAAATTCACCTCCACTTT. Translation gives CASSSQEIHLHF. Full variable domain (rest looked up from reference TRBV7-9 and TRBJ1-6): DTGVSQNPRHKITKRGQNVTFRCDPISEHNRLYWYRQTLGQGPEFLTYFQNEAQLEKSRLLSDRFSAERPKGSFSTLEIQRTEQGDSAMYLCASSSQEIHLHFGNGTRLTVT.